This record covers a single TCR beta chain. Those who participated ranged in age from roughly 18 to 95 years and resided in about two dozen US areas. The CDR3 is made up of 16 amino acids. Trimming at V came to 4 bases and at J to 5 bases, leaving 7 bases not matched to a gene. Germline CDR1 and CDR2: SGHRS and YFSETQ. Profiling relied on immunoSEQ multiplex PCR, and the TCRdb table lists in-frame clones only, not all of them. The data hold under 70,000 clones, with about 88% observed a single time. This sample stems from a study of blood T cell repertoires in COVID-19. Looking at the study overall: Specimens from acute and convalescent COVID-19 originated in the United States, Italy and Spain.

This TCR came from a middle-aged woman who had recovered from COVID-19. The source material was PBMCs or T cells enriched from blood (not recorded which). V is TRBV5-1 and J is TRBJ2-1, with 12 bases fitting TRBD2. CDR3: CASSPASGGVNNEQFF. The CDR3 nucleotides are TGCGCCAGCAGCCCGGCTAGCGGGGGGGTCAACAATGAGCAGTTCTTC.